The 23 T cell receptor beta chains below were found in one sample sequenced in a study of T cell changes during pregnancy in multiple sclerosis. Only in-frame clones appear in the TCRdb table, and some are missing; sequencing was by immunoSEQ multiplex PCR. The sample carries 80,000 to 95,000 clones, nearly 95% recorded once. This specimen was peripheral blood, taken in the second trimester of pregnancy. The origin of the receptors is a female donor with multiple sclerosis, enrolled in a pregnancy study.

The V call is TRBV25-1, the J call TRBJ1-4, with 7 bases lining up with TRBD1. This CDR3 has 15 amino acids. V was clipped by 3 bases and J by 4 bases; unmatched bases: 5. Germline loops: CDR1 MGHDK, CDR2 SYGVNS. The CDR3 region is CASSEGQTYNEKLFF. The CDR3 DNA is TGTGCCAGCAGTGAGGGACAGACCTATAATGAAAAACTGTTTTTT.

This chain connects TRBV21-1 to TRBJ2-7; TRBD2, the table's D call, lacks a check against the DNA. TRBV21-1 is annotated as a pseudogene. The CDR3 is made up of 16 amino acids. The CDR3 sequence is CASSKAPLAGGREQYF. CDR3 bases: TGTGCCAGCAGCAAAGCGCCACTAGCGGGAGGGAGGGAGCAGTACTTC.

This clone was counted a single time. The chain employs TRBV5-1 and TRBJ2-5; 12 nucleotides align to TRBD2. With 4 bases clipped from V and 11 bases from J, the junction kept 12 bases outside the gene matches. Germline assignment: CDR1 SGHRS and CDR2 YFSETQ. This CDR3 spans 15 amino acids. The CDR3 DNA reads TGCGCCAGCAGCCCCCTAGCGGGAGGGCCCGGGGAGCAGTACTTC. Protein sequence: CASSPLAGGPGEQYF.

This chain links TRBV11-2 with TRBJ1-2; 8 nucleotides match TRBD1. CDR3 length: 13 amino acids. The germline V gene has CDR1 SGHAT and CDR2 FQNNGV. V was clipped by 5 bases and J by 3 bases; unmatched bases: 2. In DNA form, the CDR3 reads TGTGCCAGCAGCCCGGACAGGGACTATGGCTACACCTTC. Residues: CASSPDRDYGYTF.

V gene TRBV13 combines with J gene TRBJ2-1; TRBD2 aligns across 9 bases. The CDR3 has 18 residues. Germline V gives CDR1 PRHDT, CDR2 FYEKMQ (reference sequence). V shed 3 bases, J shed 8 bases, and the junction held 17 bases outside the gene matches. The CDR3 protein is CASSFKVTGLALIDEQFF. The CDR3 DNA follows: TGTGCCAGCAGCTTCAAGGTAACGGGACTAGCACTGATCGATGAGCAGTTCTTC. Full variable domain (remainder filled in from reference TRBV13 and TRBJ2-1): AAGVIQSPRHLIKEKRETATLKCYPIPRHDTVYWYQQGPGQDPQFLISFYEKMQSDKGSIPDRFSAQQFSDYHSELNMSSLELGDSALYFCASSFKVTGLALIDEQFFGPGTRLTVL.

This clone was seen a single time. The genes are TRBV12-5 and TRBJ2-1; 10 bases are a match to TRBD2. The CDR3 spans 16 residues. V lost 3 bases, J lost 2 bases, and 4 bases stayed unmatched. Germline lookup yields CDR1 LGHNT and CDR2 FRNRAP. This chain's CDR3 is CASGLILAGTYNEQFF. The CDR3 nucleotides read TGTGCTAGTGGTTTAATACTAGCGGGAACCTACAATGAGCAGTTCTTC.

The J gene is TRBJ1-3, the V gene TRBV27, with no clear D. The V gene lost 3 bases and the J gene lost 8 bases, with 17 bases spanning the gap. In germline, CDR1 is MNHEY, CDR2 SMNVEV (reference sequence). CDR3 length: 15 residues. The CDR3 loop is CASSLREGGGYTIYF. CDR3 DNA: TGTGCCAGCAGTTTGCGGGAAGGCGGCGGATACACCATATATTTT.

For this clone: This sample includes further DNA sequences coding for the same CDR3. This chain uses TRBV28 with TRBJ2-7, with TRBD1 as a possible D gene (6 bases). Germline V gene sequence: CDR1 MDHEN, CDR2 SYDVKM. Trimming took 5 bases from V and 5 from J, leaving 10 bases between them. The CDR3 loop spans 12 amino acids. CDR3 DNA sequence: TGTGCCAGCAGTCCTACAGGGCACGAGCAGTACTTC. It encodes CASSPTGHEQYF.

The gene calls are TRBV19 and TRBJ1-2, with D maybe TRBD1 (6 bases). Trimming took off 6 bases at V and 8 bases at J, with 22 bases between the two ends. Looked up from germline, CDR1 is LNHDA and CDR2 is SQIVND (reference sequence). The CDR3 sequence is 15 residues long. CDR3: CASSPTGHLRHGYTF. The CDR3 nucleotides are TGTGCCAGTAGCCCTACGGGACACCTGAGGCACGGCTACACCTTC. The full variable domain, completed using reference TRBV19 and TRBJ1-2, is DGGITQSPKYLFRKEGQNVTLSCEQNLNHDAMYWYRQDPGQGLRLIYYSQIVNDFQKGDIAEGYSVSREKKESFPLTVTSAQKNPTAFYLCASSPTGHLRHGYTFGSGTRLTVV.

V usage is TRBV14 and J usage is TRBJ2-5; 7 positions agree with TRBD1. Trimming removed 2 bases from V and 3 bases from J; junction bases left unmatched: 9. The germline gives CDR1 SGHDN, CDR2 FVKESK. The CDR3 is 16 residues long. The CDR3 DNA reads TGTGCCAGCAGCCAATTCCTAGTACAGGGGAAAGAGACCCAGTACTTC. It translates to CASSQFLVQGKETQYF.

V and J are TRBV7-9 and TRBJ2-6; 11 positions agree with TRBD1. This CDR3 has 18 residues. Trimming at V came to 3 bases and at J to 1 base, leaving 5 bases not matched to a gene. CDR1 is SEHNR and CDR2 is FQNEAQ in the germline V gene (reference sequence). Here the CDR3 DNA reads TGTGCCAGCAGCTTCCAGGACAGGGGGCTTTCTGGGGCCAACGTCCTGACTTTC. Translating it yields CASSFQDRGLSGANVLTF.

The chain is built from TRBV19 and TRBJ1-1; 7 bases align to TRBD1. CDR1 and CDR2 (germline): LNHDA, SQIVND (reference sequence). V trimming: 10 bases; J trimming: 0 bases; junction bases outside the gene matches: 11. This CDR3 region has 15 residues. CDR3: CATEGQPRMNTEAFF. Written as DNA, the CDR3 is TGTGCCACCGAGGGACAGCCGCGCATGAACACTGAAGCTTTCTTT. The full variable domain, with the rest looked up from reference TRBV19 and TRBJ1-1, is DGGITQSPKYLFRKEGQNVTLSCEQNLNHDAMYWYRQDPGQGLRLIYYSQIVNDFQKGDIAEGYSVSREKKESFPLTVTSAQKNPTAFYLCATEGQPRMNTEAFFGQGTRLTVV.

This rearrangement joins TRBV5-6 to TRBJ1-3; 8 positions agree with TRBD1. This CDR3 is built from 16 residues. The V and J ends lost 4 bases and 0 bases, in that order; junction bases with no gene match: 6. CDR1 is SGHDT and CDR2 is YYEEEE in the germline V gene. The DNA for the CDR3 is TGTGCCAGCAGCGTCGGACAGGGATACTCTGGAAACACCATATATTTT. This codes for CASSVGQGYSGNTIYF.

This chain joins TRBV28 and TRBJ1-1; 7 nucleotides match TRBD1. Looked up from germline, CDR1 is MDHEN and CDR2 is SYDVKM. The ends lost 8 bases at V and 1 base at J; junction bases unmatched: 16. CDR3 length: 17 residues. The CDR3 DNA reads TGTGCCAGCCAAGCAACCTGGGGCAGGGGGGAGAACACTGAAGCTTTCTTT. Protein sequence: CASQATWGRGENTEAFF.

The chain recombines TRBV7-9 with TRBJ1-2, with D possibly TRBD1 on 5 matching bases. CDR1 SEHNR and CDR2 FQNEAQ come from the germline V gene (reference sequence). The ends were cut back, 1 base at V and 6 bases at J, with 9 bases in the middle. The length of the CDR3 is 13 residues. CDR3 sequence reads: CASSLVQGNGYTF. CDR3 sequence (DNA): TGTGCCAGCAGCTTAGTCCAGGGAAATGGCTACACCTTC.

CDR3 nucleotide sequence: TGTGCCAGCAGTTTATTGGCGGGAGGGAGCACAGATACGCAGTATTTT. Translating gives CASSLLAGGSTDTQYF. This chain links TRBV27 with TRBJ2-3; 9 bases line up with TRBD2. There are 16 residues in the CDR3. V lost 1 base, J lost 0 bases, and 2 bases stayed unmatched. Germline-derived CDR1 and CDR2 are MNHEY and SMNVEV (reference sequence).

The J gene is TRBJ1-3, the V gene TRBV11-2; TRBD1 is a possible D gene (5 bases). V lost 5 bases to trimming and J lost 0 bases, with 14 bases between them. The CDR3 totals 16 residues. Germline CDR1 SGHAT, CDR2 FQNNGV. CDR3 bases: TGTGCCAGCAGCCAAGAATCAGGGTACTCTGGAAACACCATATATTTT. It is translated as CASSQESGYSGNTIYF.

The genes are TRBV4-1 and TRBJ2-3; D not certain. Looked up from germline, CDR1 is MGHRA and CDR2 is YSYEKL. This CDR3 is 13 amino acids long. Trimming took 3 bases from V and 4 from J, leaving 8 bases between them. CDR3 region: CASSQEQSDTQYF. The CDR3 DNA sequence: TGCGCCAGCAGCCAGGAGCAGTCAGATACGCAGTATTTT.

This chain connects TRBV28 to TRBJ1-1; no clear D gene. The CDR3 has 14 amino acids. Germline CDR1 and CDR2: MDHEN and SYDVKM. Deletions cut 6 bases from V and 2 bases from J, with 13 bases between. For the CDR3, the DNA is TGTGCCAGCAGATACAGAGCAACTAACACTGAAGCTTTCTTT. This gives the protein CASRYRATNTEAFF.

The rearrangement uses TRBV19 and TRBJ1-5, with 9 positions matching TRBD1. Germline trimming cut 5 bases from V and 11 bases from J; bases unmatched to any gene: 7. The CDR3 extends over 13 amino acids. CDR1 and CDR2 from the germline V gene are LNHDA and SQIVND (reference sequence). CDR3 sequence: CASSPHTGGSQHF. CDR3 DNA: TGTGCCAGTAGTCCACATACAGGGGGCTCCCAGCATTTT.

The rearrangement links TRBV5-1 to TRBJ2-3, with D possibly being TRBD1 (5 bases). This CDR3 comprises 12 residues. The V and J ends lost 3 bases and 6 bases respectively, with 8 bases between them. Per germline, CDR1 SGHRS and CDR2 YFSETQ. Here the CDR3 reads CASSSRVDTQYF. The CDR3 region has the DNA TGCGCCAGCAGCTCCAGGGTGGATACGCAGTATTTT.

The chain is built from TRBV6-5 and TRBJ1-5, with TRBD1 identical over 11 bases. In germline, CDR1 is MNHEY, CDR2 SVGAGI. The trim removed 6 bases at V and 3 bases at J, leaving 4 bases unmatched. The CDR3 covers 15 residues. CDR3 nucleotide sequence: TGTGCCAGCAGCCCGGACAGGGGGCACAATCAGCCCCAGCATTTT. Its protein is CASSPDRGHNQPQHF.

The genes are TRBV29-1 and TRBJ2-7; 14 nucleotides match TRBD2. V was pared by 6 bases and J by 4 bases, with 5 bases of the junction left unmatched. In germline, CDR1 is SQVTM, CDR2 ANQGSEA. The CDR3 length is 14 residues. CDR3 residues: CSVSGLAGGYEQYF. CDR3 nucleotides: TGCAGCGTAAGCGGACTAGCGGGAGGTTACGAGCAGTACTTC.